One and the same sample provided the 26 T cell receptor beta chains below, sequenced in a study of PD-L1 blockade in urothelial cancer. TCRdb's table, derived via immunoSEQ multiplex PCR, lists solely in-frame clones and lacks some. The sample gives tens of thousands of clones, less than 90% of which show up once; around 9.6% is in the top ten. Specimen: PBMCs, collected around atezolizumab (anti-PD-L1) treatment. These receptors were collected from a man in his 70s with urothelial cancer.

The table lists this clone with a count of one. The chain joins TRBV29-1 to TRBJ2-7; D is unresolved. This CDR3 has 14 residues. Trimming removed 7 bases from V and 2 bases from J, with 18 bases in between. Per the germline V gene, CDR1 is SQVTM and CDR2 is ANQGSEA. DNA for the CDR3: TGCAGCGCTTCCTCCGAAGCCGCCCCCTACGAGCAGTACTTC. Translation: CSASSEAAPYEQYF.

J is TRBJ1-5 and V is TRBV7-9; D gene unclear. V was cut by 0 bases and J by 1 base, with 4 bases left in between. CDR1 and CDR2 (germline): SEHNR, FQNEAQ (reference sequence). CDR3 length: 14 residues. CDR3 sequence: CASSLASSNQPQHF. In nucleotides, the CDR3 is TGTGCCAGCAGCTTAGCGAGCAGCAATCAGCCCCAGCATTTT.

The rearrangement links TRBV7-8 to TRBJ2-7; 9 nucleotides match TRBD1. Germline-derived CDR1 and CDR2 are SGHVS and FQNEAQ. This CDR3 is built from 15 residues. V shed 3 bases and J 1 base; nucleotides not matched to a gene: 4. Here the CDR3 DNA reads TGTGCCAGCAGCTTCGGGACAGGGATATCCTACGAGCAGTACTTC. Translation gives CASSFGTGISYEQYF.

The chain employs TRBV4-1 and TRBJ1-2, with D unresolved. Germline V gives CDR1 MGHRA, CDR2 YSYEKL. Trimming shortened V by 0 bases and J by 8 bases, and 7 bases separated the two germline ends. This CDR3 comprises 12 residues. CDR3 DNA sequence: TGCGCCAGCAGCCAAGATCTAAGCGGCTACACCTTC. Protein sequence: CASSQDLSGYTF.

The chain is built from TRBV30 and TRBJ2-7, with 8 positions matching TRBD2. V dropped 4 bases and J dropped 4; count of bases not matched to a gene: 6. There are 13 residues in the CDR3. Germline-derived CDR1 and CDR2 are GTSNPN and SVGIG (reference sequence). CDR3 residues: CAWKRELLYEQYF. The CDR3 nucleotides are TGTGCCTGGAAGCGGGAGCTACTTTACGAGCAGTACTTC.

V is TRBV5-5 and J is TRBJ1-5, with 11 bases matching TRBD1. Germline trimming cut 4 bases from V and 5 bases from J; bases unmatched to any gene: 8. Germline values: CDR1 SGHKS, CDR2 YYEKEE (reference sequence). The CDR3 contains 16 residues. The DNA of the CDR3 is TGTGCCAGCAGCCCTGGACAGGGGGCTTTGGATCAGCCCCAGCATTTT. Translating gives CASSPGQGALDQPQHF.

V and J are TRBV11-2 and TRBJ2-1; 10 positions match TRBD2. After removal of 4 bases from V and 4 bases from J, the junction contained 4 bases not matched to a gene. The CDR3 has 15 amino acids. Per the germline V gene, CDR1 is SGHAT and CDR2 is FQNNGV. CDR3 nucleotide sequence: TGTGCCAGCAGCTCCTCTAGCGGGGGATACAATGAGCAGTTCTTC. Its translation is CASSSSSGGYNEQFF.

This clone was recorded only once. The rearrangement joins TRBV27 to TRBJ2-7; 7 nucleotides align to TRBD1. With V trimmed by 5 bases and J by 4 bases, 5 bases remained unmatched. The germline CDR1 and CDR2 sequences are MNHEY and SMNVEV (reference sequence). The CDR3 is 13 residues long. The CDR3 DNA follows: TGTGCCAGCAGTAAGGGACAGTGGTACGAGCAGTACTTC. Residues: CASSKGQWYEQYF.

The chain carries TRBV7-9 and TRBJ2-1; D might be TRBD1 (6 bases). V dropped 5 bases and J dropped 4 bases, with 12 bases sitting between them. The CDR3 contains 14 residues. CDR1 SEHNR and CDR2 FQNEAQ come from the germline V gene (reference sequence). The CDR3 sequence: CASSPQGPYNEQFF. The CDR3 DNA is TGTGCCAGCAGCCCCCAGGGGCCTTACAATGAGCAGTTCTTC.

The genes are TRBV18 and TRBJ2-2, with D perhaps TRBD2 (5 bases). The V gene lost 5 bases and the J gene lost 5 bases, with 9 bases spanning the gap. The CDR3 runs to 13 residues. CDR1 and CDR2 from the germline V gene are KGHSH and LQKENI. The CDR3 DNA follows: TGTGCCAGCTCAGGACTGGGGACCGGGGAGCTGTTTTTT. Translated: CASSGLGTGELFF.

The CDR3 DNA sequence: TGTGCCAGCAGCTTCGTCGAGGGTACGATGAACACTGAAGCTTTCTTT. This sequence encodes CASSFVEGTMNTEAFF. The rearrangement joins TRBV11-2 to TRBJ1-1; D not certain. Looked up from germline, CDR1 is SGHAT and CDR2 is FQNNGV. Trimming pared 3 bases from V and 0 bases from J, leaving 14 bases between. This CDR3 is 16 amino acids long.

The rearrangement links TRBV5-4 to TRBJ2-1; D call uncertain. This CDR3 contains 12 residues. The germline V gene encodes CDR1 SGHNT and CDR2 YYREEE (reference sequence). V was clipped by 4 bases and J by 5 bases, with 7 bases between them. CDR3 region: CASSPRNNEQFF. CDR3 DNA: TGTGCCAGCAGCCCTAGAAACAATGAGCAGTTCTTC.

The V call is TRBV6-5, the J call TRBJ1-2; TRBD1 agrees at 9 bases. Germline V gene data show CDR1 as MNHEY and CDR2 as SVGAGI. Germline trimming cut 5 bases from V and 1 base from J; bases unmatched to any gene: 2. CDR3 length: 14 amino acids. CDR3 sequence: CASSQGQGNYGYTF. The CDR3 DNA sequence: TGTGCCAGCAGTCAGGGACAGGGTAACTATGGCTACACCTTC.

The rearrangement uses TRBV5-6 and TRBJ2-6; D possibly corresponds to TRBD2 (6 bases). Germline V gene lookup returns CDR1 SGHDT and CDR2 YYEEEE. The CDR3 is 12 residues long. V was pared by 7 bases and J by 12 bases, with 14 bases between. The CDR3, as DNA: TGTGCCAGCGCCGGTCGGGAGCTCGTCCTGACTTTC. Amino acid sequence: CASAGRELVLTF.

This chain links TRBV19 with TRBJ2-1; D is ambiguous. The CDR3 contains 16 residues. Looked up from germline, CDR1 is LNHDA and CDR2 is SQIVND (reference sequence). Trimming removed 1 base at V and 0 bases at J, with 10 bases between. The CDR3 bases are TGTGCCAGTAGTATAGCTCTCTCGAGCTCCTACAATGAGCAGTTCTTC. It translates to CASSIALSSSYNEQFF. Looking up the rest from reference TRBV19 and TRBJ2-1 gives the full variable domain: DGGITQSPKYLFRKEGQNVTLSCEQNLNHDAMYWYRQDPGQGLRLIYYSQIVNDFQKGDIAEGYSVSREKKESFPLTVTSAQKNPTAFYLCASSIALSSSYNEQFFGPGTRLTVL.

CDR3 in DNA: TGTGCCAGCAGCCCTAGGGGCGGGACAGGGAACTTCGAGCAGTACTTC. The encoded protein is CASSPRGGTGNFEQYF. The J gene is TRBJ2-7, the V gene TRBV7-2, with 9 bases lining up with TRBD1. After removal of 5 bases from V and 6 bases from J, the junction contained 14 bases not matched to a gene. Germline CDR1 is SGHTA and CDR2 is FQGNSA. The CDR3 runs to 16 residues.

The chain combines TRBV11-2 with TRBJ1-1, with 8 bases fitting TRBD1. With 3 bases clipped from V and 6 bases from J, the junction kept 6 bases outside the gene matches. This CDR3 has 14 residues. Germline CDR1 SGHAT, CDR2 FQNNGV. CDR3 DNA sequence: TGTGCCAGCAGCTTCTCGGACAGGGACGCTGAAGCTTTCTTT. Translating it yields CASSFSDRDAEAFF. The full variable domain, rest sourced from reference TRBV11-2 and TRBJ1-1, is EAGVAQSPRYKIIEKRQSVAFWCNPISGHATLYWYQQILGQGPKLLIQFQNNGVVDDSQLPKDRFSAERLKGVDSTLKIQPAKLEDSAVYLCASSFSDRDAEAFFGQGTRLTVV.

This chain links TRBV9 with TRBJ2-6; 8 bases map to TRBD2. The CDR3 runs to 16 residues. The ends lost 4 bases at V and 2 bases at J; junction bases unmatched: 5. Germline V CDR1 and CDR2: SGDLS, YYNGEE. The CDR3 coding sequence is TGTGCCAGCAGCCCCCGGGGGGGCGCTGGGGCCAACGTCCTGACTTTC. It codes for CASSPRGGAGANVLTF. Drawing the rest from reference TRBV9 and TRBJ2-6, the complete variable domain is DSGVTQTPKHLITATGQRVTLRCSPRSGDLSVYWYQQSLDQGLQFLIQYYNGEERAKGNILERFSAQQFPDLHSELNLSSLELGDSALYFCASSPRGGAGANVLTFGAGSRLTVL.

The V gene is TRBV7-2, the J gene TRBJ2-7; the match to TRBD2 covers 9 bases. The CDR3 loop spans 16 amino acids. CDR1 SGHTA and CDR2 FQGNSA come from the germline V gene. The V segment lost 4 bases and the J segment 0 bases; nucleotides outside the gene matches: 7. The CDR3 DNA sequence: TGTGCCAGCAGCTGGGGACTAGCCAGGAGCTCCTACGAGCAGTACTTC. Translated: CASSWGLARSSYEQYF.

The rearrangement uses TRBV5-1 and TRBJ1-2; no clear D. V gave up 0 bases and J gave up 1 base, with 7 bases separating them. The V gene's germline CDR1 is SGHRS and CDR2 YFSETQ. This CDR3 is built from 14 residues. The CDR3, as DNA: TGCGCCAGCAGCTTGGACACGAATAACTATGGCTACACCTTC. Encoded protein: CASSLDTNNYGYTF.

The V gene is TRBV29-1, the J gene TRBJ2-2; 7 bases map to TRBD2. Unmatched junction bases numbered 9, after V lost 6 bases and J lost 5 bases. The V gene's germline CDR1 is SQVTM and CDR2 ANQGSEA. This CDR3 has 14 residues. The CDR3, as DNA: TGCAGCGTATTGACATCGGGGGGTACCGGGGAGCTGTTTTTT. It codes for CSVLTSGGTGELFF.

The chain carries TRBV5-4 and TRBJ1-3; 8 nucleotides line up with TRBD1. The CDR3 extends over 15 amino acids. The J segment lost 4 bases and the V segment lost 3 bases, leaving 6 bases of the junction unmatched. CDR1 and CDR2 from the germline V gene are SGHNT and YYREEE (reference sequence). The CDR3 protein is CASSSQGAPGNTIYF. Written as DNA, the CDR3 is TGTGCCAGCAGCTCGCAGGGGGCGCCCGGAAACACCATATATTTT.

For the CDR3, the DNA is TGTGCCAGCAGCCGCTCAGATAACTATGGCTACACCTTC. It codes for CASSRSDNYGYTF. V and J are TRBV7-9 and TRBJ1-2; D gene uncertain. The germline CDR1 and CDR2 sequences are SEHNR and FQNEAQ (reference sequence). This CDR3 is 13 amino acids long. Trimming cost V 5 bases and J 1 base, with 8 bases left between them. Combining the CDR3 with reference TRBV7-9 and TRBJ1-2 gives the whole variable domain DTGVSQNPRHKITKRGQNVTFRCDPISEHNRLYWYRQTLGQGPEFLTYFQNEAQLEKSRLLSDRFSAERPKGSFSTLEIQRTEQGDSAMYLCASSRSDNYGYTFGSGTRLTVV.

The chain is built from TRBV6-5 and TRBJ1-5; the D gene is possibly TRBD1 (5 bases). The CDR3 sequence is 15 residues long. Trimming pared 5 bases from V and 5 bases from J, leaving 16 bases between. Per the germline V gene, CDR1 is MNHEY and CDR2 is SVGAGI. The DNA for the CDR3 is TGTGCCAGCAGTCTCCTCGGGGGTGGCGATCAGCCCCAGCATTTT. As protein: CASSLLGGGDQPQHF.

J is TRBJ2-3 and V is TRBV30; 12 bases are a match to TRBD2. V trimming: 2 bases; J trimming: 4 bases; junction bases outside the gene matches: 4. CDR1 and CDR2 (germline): GTSNPN, SVGIG (reference sequence). This CDR3 region has 15 residues. CDR3 in amino acids: CAWSNLAGGPDTQYF. The CDR3 DNA sequence: TGTGCCTGGAGTAATCTAGCGGGAGGGCCAGATACGCAGTATTTT.

The chain combines TRBV28 with TRBJ2-7; 10 bases map to TRBD2. The CDR3 contains 15 residues. Looked up from germline, CDR1 is MDHEN and CDR2 is SYDVKM. V shed 3 bases, J shed 4 bases, and the junction held 6 bases outside the gene matches. The CDR3 nucleotides are TGTGCCAGCAGTTTCGCAAGCGGGAGGGGTTACGAGCAGTACTTC. This gives the protein CASSFASGRGYEQYF. Together with reference TRBV28 and TRBJ2-7, the CDR3 gives the full variable domain: DVKVTQSSRYLVKRTGEKVFLECVQDMDHENMFWYRQDPGLGLRLIYFSYDVKMKEKGDIPEGYSVSREKKERFSLILESASTNQTSMYLCASSFASGRGYEQYFGPGTRLTVT.